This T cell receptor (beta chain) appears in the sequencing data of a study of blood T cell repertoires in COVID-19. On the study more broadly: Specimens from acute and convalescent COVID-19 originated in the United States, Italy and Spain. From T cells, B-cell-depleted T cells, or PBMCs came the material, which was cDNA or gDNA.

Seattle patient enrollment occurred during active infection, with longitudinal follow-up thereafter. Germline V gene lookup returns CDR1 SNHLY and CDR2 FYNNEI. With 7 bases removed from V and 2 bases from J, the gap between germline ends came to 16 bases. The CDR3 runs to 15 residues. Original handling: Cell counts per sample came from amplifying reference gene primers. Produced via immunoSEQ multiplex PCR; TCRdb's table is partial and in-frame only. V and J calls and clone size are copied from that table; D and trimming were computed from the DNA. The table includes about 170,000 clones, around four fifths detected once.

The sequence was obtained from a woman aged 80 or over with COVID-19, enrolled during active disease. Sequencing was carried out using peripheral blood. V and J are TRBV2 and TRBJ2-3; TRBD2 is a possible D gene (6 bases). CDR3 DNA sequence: TGTGCCAGCATGGGTCTCGGGGGTTTCACAGATACGCAGTATTTT. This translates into CASMGLGGFTDTQYF.